This TCR beta chain was documented in a study of blood T cell repertoires in COVID-19. Clones were sequenced by immunoSEQ multiplex PCR, and TCRdb holds only the in-frame ones, with some missing. This sample has 100,000 to 140,000 clones, with over 60% found just once. Germline CDR1 SGHTA, CDR2 FQGTGA. The junction had 8 bases not matched to a gene; V was cut back by 5 bases and J by 2 bases. This CDR3 has 18 residues. The gene calls are TRBV7-3 and TRBJ2-3; the match to TRBD2 covers 15 bases. The sample was peripheral blood. The sequence came from a man aged 65-85 years with acute or convalescent COVID-19. CDR3 protein: CASSPRGLAGGFTDTQYF. CDR3 sequence (DNA): TGTGCCAGCAGCCCAAGAGGACTAGCGGGGGGGTTCACAGATACGCAGTATTTT.